The clone carrying this T cell receptor beta chain was recorded a few times. Its target is not known. The data belong to a study of blood T cells in healthy people across ages. Primers used in a second PCR of about 6 to 11 cycles were a sample-barcoded 5' primer and a J-beta primer mix. Each cDNA molecule, via a template-switch adaptor with 12 random nucleotides, was tagged. TCRdb reprocessed the 5' RACE reads via MiXCR and lists one record per CDR3 protein. The repertoire holds roughly 1,500,000 distinct CDR3 sequences, with 42% as singletons. From germline, CDR1 is SGHRS and CDR2 YFSETQ. With 4 bases removed from V and 5 bases from J, the gap between germline ends came to 22 bases. CDR3 length equals 17 residues. Points from the study as a whole: Estimated diversity, derived from one million T cells, was regarded as an underestimate.

The sample, around 9.9 milliliters of peripheral blood, was drawn from each donor. The sequenced sample consisted of blood. This clonotype was obtained from a woman between 18 and 29 years old in good health. The V gene is TRBV5-1, the J gene TRBJ2-1, with D tentatively TRBD2 (5 bases). DNA of the CDR3: TGCGCCAGCAGCAGGAGGACTCAGGAATGGGCACACAATGAGCAGTTCTTC. This translates into CASSRRTQEWAHNEQFF. The complete variable domain, with remaining parts taken from reference TRBV5-1 and TRBJ2-1, reads KAGVTQTPRYLIKTRGQQVTLSCSPISGHRSVSWYQQTPGQGLQFLFEYFSETQRNKGNFPGRFSGRQFSNSRSEMNVSTLELGDSALYLCASSRRTQEWAHNEQFFGPGTRLTVL.